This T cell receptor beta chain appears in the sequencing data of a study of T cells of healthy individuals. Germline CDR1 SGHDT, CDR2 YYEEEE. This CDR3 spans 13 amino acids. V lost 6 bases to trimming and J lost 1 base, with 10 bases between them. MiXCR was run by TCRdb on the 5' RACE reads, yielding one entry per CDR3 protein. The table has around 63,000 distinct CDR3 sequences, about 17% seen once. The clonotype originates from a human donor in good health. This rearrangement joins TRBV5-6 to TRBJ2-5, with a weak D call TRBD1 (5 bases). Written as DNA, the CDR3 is TGTGCCAGCATCGACAGTCTCCAAGAGACCCAGTACTTC. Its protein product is CASIDSLQETQYF.